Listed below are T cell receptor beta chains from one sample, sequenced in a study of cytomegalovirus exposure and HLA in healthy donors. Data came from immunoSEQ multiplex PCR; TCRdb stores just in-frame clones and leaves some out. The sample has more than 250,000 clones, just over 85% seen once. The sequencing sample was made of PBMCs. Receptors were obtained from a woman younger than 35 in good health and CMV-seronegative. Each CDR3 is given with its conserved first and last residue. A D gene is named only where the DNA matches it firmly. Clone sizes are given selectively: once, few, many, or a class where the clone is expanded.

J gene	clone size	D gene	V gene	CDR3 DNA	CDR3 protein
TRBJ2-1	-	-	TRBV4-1	TGCGCCAGCAGCCCTCGGGACTCCTCGGCTGAGCAGTTCTTC	CASSPRDSSAEQFF
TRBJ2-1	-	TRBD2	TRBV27	TGTGCCAGCAACAAAAACCCCAAGACTAGCGGCTACTCCTACAATGAGCAGTTCTTC	CASNKNPKTSGYSYNEQFF
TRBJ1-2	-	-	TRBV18	TGTGCCAGCTCACCAAGGGAGGGAGCCCTGGATGGCTACACCTTC	CASSPREGALDGYTF
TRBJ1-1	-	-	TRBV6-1	TGTGCCAGCGGGGGACATCAGAACACTGAAGCTTTCTTT	CASGGHQNTEAFF
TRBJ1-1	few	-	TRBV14	TGTGCCAGCAGCCAAGGATCAGGGTACACTGAAGCTTTCTTT	CASSQGSGYTEAFF
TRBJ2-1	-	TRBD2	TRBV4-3	TGCGCCAGCAGCCAAGAGCCGGGAGGGTCGTACAATGAGCAGTTCTTC	CASSQEPGGSYNEQFF
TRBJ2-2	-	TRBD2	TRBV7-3	TGTGCCAGCAGCCTTAGCGGGGTGAACACCGGGGAGCTGTTTTTT	CASSLSGVNTGELFF
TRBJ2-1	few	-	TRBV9	TGTGCCAGCAGCCCAGGGTTGGTTGAGCAGTTCTTC	CASSPGLVEQFF
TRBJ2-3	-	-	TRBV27	TGTGCCAGCAGTCTCAAGATGAACAGGGTCGGGGCAGATACGCAGTATTTT	CASSLKMNRVGADTQYF
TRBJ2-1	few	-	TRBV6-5	TGTGCCAGCAGTTCCCCTTCCTCCTACAATGAGCAGTTCTTC	CASSSPSSYNEQFF
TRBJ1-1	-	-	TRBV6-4	TGTGCCAGCAGTCAGGATATGAACACTGAAGCTTTCTTT	CASSQDMNTEAFF
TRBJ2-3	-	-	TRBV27	TGTGCCAGCAGTTTCATGGTAGCGGGCACAGATACGCAGTATTTT	CASSFMVAGTDTQYF
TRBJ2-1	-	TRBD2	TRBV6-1	TGTGCCAGCAGTAGGGGACTAGCGGGAGTAAGTGAGCAGTTCTTC	CASSRGLAGVSEQFF
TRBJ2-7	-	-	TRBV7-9	TGTGCCAGCAGCTCCCCAGGGGCGACCTACGAGCAGTACTTC	CASSSPGATYEQYF
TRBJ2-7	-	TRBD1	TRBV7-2	TGTGCCAGCAGCCCGGACAGGGGGCCTTACGAGCAGTACTTC	CASSPDRGPYEQYF
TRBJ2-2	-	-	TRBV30	TGTGCCTGGAGTCCAAACACCGGGGAGCTGTTTTTT	CAWSPNTGELFF
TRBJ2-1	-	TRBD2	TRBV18	TGTGCCAGCTCACCAGCTATGTATTCGCGGGAGGGTGGCAATGAGCAGTTCTTC	CASSPAMYSREGGNEQFF
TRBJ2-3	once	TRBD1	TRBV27	TGTGCCAGCGCCACACAGGGGAAGCCCACAGATACGCAGTATTTT	CASATQGKPTDTQYF
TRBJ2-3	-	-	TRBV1	TGCACCAGCAGCCAAGCCCCGGTAACCGTCACAGATACGCAGTATTTT	CTSSQAPVTVTDTQYF
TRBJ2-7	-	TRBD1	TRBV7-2	TGTGCCAGCAGCTTAGCGGGACAGGACTACGAGCAGTACTTC	CASSLAGQDYEQYF
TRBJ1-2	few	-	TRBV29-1	TGCAGCGTTGAAGACCGGGAGGACTACACCTTC	CSVEDREDYTF
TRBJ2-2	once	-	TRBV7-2	TGTGCCAGCAGCCCCTTGAGCGGGCGAACCGGGGAGCTGTTTTTT	CASSPLSGRTGELFF
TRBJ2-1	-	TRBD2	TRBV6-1	TGTGCCAGCAGAGAACTAGCGGGAAGTCGTGAGCAGTTCTTC	CASRELAGSREQFF
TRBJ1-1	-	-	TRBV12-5	TGTGCTAGTGGTTTGGTAGCCGTGAACACTGAAGCTTTCTTT	CASGLVAVNTEAFF
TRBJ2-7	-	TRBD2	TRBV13	TGTGCCAGCAGCTCGTTGCGGGAGACGGTCGAGCAGTACTTC	CASSSLRETVEQYF
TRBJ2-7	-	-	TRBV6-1	TGTGCCAGCAGTGAGACGAAGACAGAATTTGGCGAGCAGTACTTC	CASSETKTEFGEQYF
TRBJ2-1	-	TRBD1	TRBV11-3	TGTGCCAGCAGCTTAGGGACAGGCCCTTACAATGAGCAGTTCTTC	CASSLGTGPYNEQFF
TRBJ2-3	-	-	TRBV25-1	TGTGCCAGCAGAAAAGGTTGGGGCTCAGATACGCAGTATTTT	CASRKGWGSDTQYF
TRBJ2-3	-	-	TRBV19	TGTGCCAGTATTGCGGGATGGGGAGATACGCAGTATTTT	CASIAGWGDTQYF
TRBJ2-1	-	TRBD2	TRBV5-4	TGTGCCAGCAGCCCCTCTAGCGGGAGCTACAATGAGCAGTTCTTC	CASSPSSGSYNEQFF
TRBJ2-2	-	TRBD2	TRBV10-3	TGTGCCATAGGGACTAGCGGGATGGACACCGGGGAGCTGTTTTTT	CAIGTSGMDTGELFF
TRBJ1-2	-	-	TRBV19	TGTGCCAGTAGTATAGAGGGGCACCACACCTTC	CASSIEGHHTF
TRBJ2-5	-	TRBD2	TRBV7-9	TGTGCCAGCAGCTCGGGACTAGCGGGCGAGTGGAAGACCCAGTACTTC	CASSSGLAGEWKTQYF
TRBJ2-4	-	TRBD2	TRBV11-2	TGTGCCAGCAGCTTAGTGGGGACTAGCGGGCCGACACTTTTC	CASSLVGTSGPTLF
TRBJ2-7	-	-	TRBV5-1	TGCGCCAGCAGCTTGGTATCGTACGAGCAGTACTTC	CASSLVSYEQYF
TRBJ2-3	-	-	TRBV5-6	TGTGCCAGCAGCTTGGGGGGGCCCAGAGCAGATACGCAGTATTTT	CASSLGGPRADTQYF
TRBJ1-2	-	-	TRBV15	TGTGCCACCAGCAGAGTGGGGGGAACGGGGTATGGCTACACCTTC	CATSRVGGTGYGYTF